Each of the 30 T cell receptor beta chains below was sequenced from the same sample in a study of T cell changes during pregnancy in multiple sclerosis (dated by TCRdb to the late 2010s). The receptor library was made with the immunoSEQ multiplex PCR assay. The table comes from immuneACCESS by way of TCRdb, which keeps in-frame sequences with V and J called. Part of the clones is missing from these tables; in studies checked, under half for an unresolved V gene and the rest for unknown reasons. The sample contains about 89,000 clones, 90% to 95% of them found a single time. The top ten hold about 0.8% of the sample. The sequencing used peripheral blood, collected in the third trimester of pregnancy. Every receptor here comes from a female donor with multiple sclerosis, enrolled in a pregnancy study.

V is TRBV10-3 and J is TRBJ2-3; perhaps TRBD2 as D (6 bases). The CDR3 length is 14 residues. V lost 3 bases, J lost 7 bases, and 14 bases lay in between. Germline V gene sequence: CDR1 ENHRY, CDR2 SYGVKD. The CDR3 region is CAISDPGLRYTQYF. The DNA of the CDR3 is TGTGCCATCAGTGATCCGGGACTTCGATATACGCAGTATTTT.

This chain links TRBV2 with TRBJ2-6; 7 bases are a match to TRBD2. V lost 6 bases, J lost 0 bases, and 14 bases stayed unmatched. Germline V gives CDR1 SNHLY, CDR2 FYNNEI. The CDR3 runs to 19 residues. The CDR3: CASSGGMAGPSSGANVLTF. CDR3 in DNA: TGTGCCAGCAGCGGGGGGATGGCAGGCCCGAGCTCTGGGGCCAACGTCCTGACTTTC. Full variable domain (remainder filled in from reference TRBV2 and TRBJ2-6): EPEVTQTPSHQVTQMGQEVILRCVPISNHLYFYWYRQILGQKVEFLVSFYNNEISEKSEIFDDQFSVERPDGSNFTLKIRSTKLEDSAMYFCASSGGMAGPSSGANVLTFGAGSRLTVL.

This clone was seen a single time. The chain couples TRBV19 to TRBJ1-5, with TRBD1 as a possible D gene (6 bases). The germline gives CDR1 LNHDA, CDR2 SQIVND (reference sequence). This CDR3 is 16 amino acids long. The V and J ends lost 6 bases and 4 bases respectively, with 19 bases between them. CDR3 sequence (DNA): TGTGCCAGTAGATGGGGGGGCGAACCGCCTAATCAGCCCCAGCATTTT. Translated: CASRWGGEPPNQPQHF.

This rearrangement joins TRBV27 to TRBJ1-2; a weak D match, TRBD1 (6 bases). The CDR3 sequence is 13 residues long. Per the germline V gene, CDR1 is MNHEY and CDR2 is SMNVEV (reference sequence). V was cut by 6 bases and J by 4 bases, with 12 bases left in between. The CDR3 bases are TGTGCCAGCAGCCCCCAGGGGATCTATGGCTACACCTTC. It is translated as CASSPQGIYGYTF.

The J gene is TRBJ1-1, the V gene TRBV25-1, with D hard to call. There are 14 residues in the CDR3. Trimming pared 2 bases from V and 2 bases from J, leaving 9 bases between. CDR1 and CDR2 from the germline V gene are MGHDK and SYGVNS. CDR3 sequence reads: CASSEMTGNTEAFF. CDR3 nucleotide sequence: TGTGCCAGCAGTGAAATGACGGGTAACACTGAAGCTTTCTTT.

This rearrangement joins TRBV5-1 to TRBJ2-1, with 14 bases aligning to TRBD2. Germline V CDR1 and CDR2: SGHRS, YFSETQ. CDR3 size: 15 residues. Trimming took 4 bases from V and 8 from J; bases not matched to a gene: 5. The CDR3 coding sequence is TGCGCCAGCAGCCCCGGGACTAGCGGGAGCCATGAGCAGTTCTTC. This sequence encodes CASSPGTSGSHEQFF.

This chain links TRBV7-2 with TRBJ2-3; D is uncertain. V was pared by 2 bases and J by 3 bases, with 12 bases between. CDR1 SGHTA and CDR2 FQGNSA come from the germline V gene. The CDR3 loop spans 15 amino acids. The CDR3 DNA is TGTGCCAGCAGCTTAAATCAGGCTATAACAGATACGCAGTATTTT. This sequence encodes CASSLNQAITDTQYF.

This chain uses TRBV15 with TRBJ2-2; 9 bases match TRBD1. The germline gives CDR1 LNHNV, CDR2 YYDKDF (reference sequence). The V segment lost 1 base and the J segment 1 base; nucleotides outside the gene matches: 7. This CDR3 spans 18 amino acids. The CDR3 protein is CATSRVNRGRLNTGELFF. The DNA of the CDR3 is TGTGCCACCAGCAGAGTAAACAGGGGGCGGTTGAACACCGGGGAGCTGTTTTTT.

In this sample, this clone turned up once. This rearrangement joins TRBV29-1 to TRBJ2-3, with a weak D call TRBD1 (5 bases). The CDR3 consists of 15 residues. Trimming cost V 8 bases and J 0 bases, with 18 bases left between them. CDR1 and CDR2 from the germline V gene are SQVTM and ANQGSEA. The CDR3 coding sequence is TGCAGCTTCGGACAAATTGCTGCTAGCACAGATACGCAGTATTTT. This sequence encodes CSFGQIAASTDTQYF.

The chain is built from TRBV7-8 and TRBJ1-1, with a tentative D call TRBD1 (6 bases). The CDR3 is made up of 16 amino acids. Trimming took 3 bases from V and 5 from J, leaving 19 bases between them. Germline V gene sequence: CDR1 SGHVS, CDR2 FQNEAQ. In DNA, the CDR3 is TGTGCCAGCAGCTTCTCAGGGGCCGGAGTGTTTACTGAAGCTTTCTTT. Its translation: CASSFSGAGVFTEAFF.

With respect to this clone: One end of the junction does not line up with germline, which may come from a read error. The chain employs TRBV5-4 and TRBJ2-1; 13 bases match TRBD2. CDR1 is SGHNT and CDR2 is YYREEE in the germline V gene (reference sequence). This CDR3 is 12 amino acids long. CDR3 sequence reads: CASSWGTSGKVF. The CDR3 coding sequence is TGTGCCAGCAGCTGGGGGACTAGCGGGAAGGTCTTC.

The count of this clone is one. The rearrangement uses TRBV5-8 and TRBJ1-2; D perhaps matches TRBD1 (5 bases). Trimming left V 3 bases short and J 3 bases short, with 12 bases between. Germline loops: CDR1 SGHTS, CDR2 YDEGEE. The CDR3 loop spans 14 amino acids. The CDR3 bases are TGTGCCAGCAGCTCAAAGGGGAGGTACTATGGCTACACCTTC. This gives the protein CASSSKGRYYGYTF.

The rearrangement uses TRBV12-5 and TRBJ2-1, with 10 nucleotides matching TRBD2. Germline V CDR1 and CDR2: LGHNT, FRNRAP. V trimming: 3 bases; J trimming: 3 bases; junction bases outside the gene matches: 17. This CDR3 is built from 20 residues. Here the CDR3 reads CASGFRSGGLAGVYYNEQFF. CDR3 nucleotide sequence: TGTGCTAGTGGTTTCCGGTCGGGAGGGCTAGCGGGAGTTTACTACAATGAGCAGTTCTTC.

This clone was found once. The genes are TRBV11-2 and TRBJ2-1; 11 bases map to TRBD2. The germline V gene has CDR1 SGHAT and CDR2 FQNNGV. This CDR3 is built from 15 residues. V was clipped by 4 bases and J by 3 bases; unmatched bases: 2. The DNA of the CDR3 is TGTGCCAGCAGCTATCTAGCGGGAGGCTACAATGAGCAGTTCTTC. Translation: CASSYLAGGYNEQFF.

J is TRBJ2-2 and V is TRBV4-3; TRBD2 is a possible D gene (5 bases). V was trimmed by 0 bases and J by 5 bases, leaving 7 bases between them. The CDR3 runs 14 residues. The germline V gene has CDR1 LGHNA and CDR2 YSLEER. The CDR3 here is CASSQDGETGELFF. The CDR3 nucleotides read TGCGCCAGCAGCCAAGACGGGGAAACCGGGGAGCTGTTTTTT.

The chain uses TRBV12-5 and TRBJ2-3; the match to TRBD1 covers 7 bases. V trimming: 3 bases; J trimming: 5 bases; junction bases outside the gene matches: 5. The CDR3 has 14 amino acids. CDR1 is LGHNT, CDR2 FRNRAP, per germline. The CDR3 nucleotides read TGTGCTAGTGGTTTTACAGGGGACAGAGATACGCAGTATTTT. It encodes CASGFTGDRDTQYF.

The chain combines TRBV7-9 with TRBJ2-3; 8 bases are shared with TRBD2. The CDR3 is 16 amino acids. In germline, CDR1 is SEHNR, CDR2 FQNEAQ (reference sequence). J gave up 5 bases and V 1 base, and 8 bases lay outside the gene matches. Here the CDR3 reads CASSLDAGGRRDTQYF. The CDR3 DNA reads TGTGCCAGCAGCTTAGACGCGGGCGGGAGGAGAGATACGCAGTATTTT.

This sequence joins TRBV12-5 and TRBJ1-1, with 7 bases fitting TRBD1. The ends lost 2 bases at V and 4 bases at J; junction bases unmatched: 4. Germline CDR1 LGHNT, CDR2 FRNRAP. CDR3 size: 14 residues. The CDR3 loop reads CASGLSGQTTEAFF. For the CDR3, the DNA is TGTGCTAGTGGTTTGTCGGGACAGACCACTGAAGCTTTCTTT.

The genes are TRBV11-2 and TRBJ2-5; 7 nucleotides line up with TRBD2. CDR1 is SGHAT and CDR2 is FQNNGV in the germline V gene. This CDR3 spans 16 amino acids. V dropped 6 bases and J dropped 1; count of bases not matched to a gene: 11. Here the CDR3 reads CASRSWGRGTQETQYF. The CDR3 nucleotides are TGTGCCAGCAGGTCGTGGGGGAGGGGTACCCAAGAGACCCAGTACTTC.

The rearrangement links TRBV10-2 to TRBJ2-1; TRBD1 aligns across 8 bases. Per the germline V gene, CDR1 is WSHSY and CDR2 is SAAADI. There are 15 residues in the CDR3. Trimming at V came to 5 bases and at J to 3 bases, leaving 6 bases not matched to a gene. In DNA form, the CDR3 reads TGCGCCAGCAGTAAGGACAGGGTGAGCTACAATGAGCAGTTCTTC. It yields the protein CASSKDRVSYNEQFF.

The chain is built from TRBV10-1 and TRBJ1-1; D is unclear. In germline, CDR1 is WNHNN, CDR2 SYGVQD (reference sequence). V dropped 0 bases and J dropped 2 bases, with 7 bases sitting between them. This CDR3 contains 14 residues. CDR3 loop: CASSESRGNTEAFF. CDR3 coding DNA: TGCGCCAGCAGTGAGTCACGGGGAAACACTGAAGCTTTCTTT.

The CDR3, as DNA: TGTGCCAGCAGTGTGACCGGGACAGTGACCTACGAGCAGTACTTC. This gives the protein CASSVTGTVTYEQYF. The chain uses TRBV6-1 and TRBJ2-7; 7 bases fit TRBD1. This CDR3 spans 15 amino acids. The J segment lost 2 bases and the V segment lost 4 bases, leaving 8 bases of the junction unmatched. Looked up from germline, CDR1 is MNHNS and CDR2 is SASEGT.

The V and J genes are TRBV15 and TRBJ2-5; 7 bases align to TRBD1. This CDR3 contains 17 residues. V dropped 1 base and J dropped 5; count of bases not matched to a gene: 13. CDR1 is LNHNV, CDR2 YYDKDF, per germline (reference sequence). The CDR3 DNA reads TGTGCCACCAGCAGAGGGTTGGCAGGGGGTTCCGGGGAGACCCAGTACTTC. It specifies CATSRGLAGGSGETQYF.

CDR3 bases: TGTGCCAGCACGGGGGAGGGCCTCGGCGGGGAGCTGTTTTTT. Protein product: CASTGEGLGGELFF. The chain uses TRBV2 and TRBJ2-2; 7 positions agree with TRBD2. Germline V CDR1 and CDR2: SNHLY, FYNNEI. Losses at the gene ends were 7 bases for V and 7 bases for J; bases not matched to a gene: 9. The CDR3 extends over 14 amino acids.

This chain uses TRBV7-2 with TRBJ2-2, with 8 positions matching TRBD2. The CDR3 totals 16 residues. V was clipped by 5 bases and J by 4 bases; unmatched bases: 9. Germline V gene lookup returns CDR1 SGHTA and CDR2 FQGNSA. CDR3 in amino acids: CASSGLGAGVTGELFF. In nucleotides, the CDR3 is TGTGCCAGCAGCGGCCTGGGAGCGGGAGTCACCGGGGAGCTGTTTTTT.

The chain recombines TRBV5-1 with TRBJ1-4; no clear D. The CDR3 covers 15 residues. V was pared by 4 bases and J by 3 bases, with 13 bases between. Germline V gene sequence: CDR1 SGHRS, CDR2 YFSETQ. CDR3 sequence: CASSLDRRANEKLFF. The CDR3 DNA reads as TGCGCCAGCAGCCTCGACCGGAGGGCTAATGAAAAACTGTTTTTT.

The chain combines TRBV7-9 with TRBJ2-3, with 9 bases that match TRBD2. The CDR3 length is 16 residues. The V gene end was trimmed by 2 bases and the J gene end by 2 bases; junction bases not matched to a gene: 5. Germline CDR1 reads SEHNR; CDR2 reads FQNEAQ (reference sequence). CDR3 sequence: CASSLPTSGFTDTQYF. As DNA, the CDR3 is TGTGCCAGCAGCTTACCGACTAGCGGTTTCACAGATACGCAGTATTTT.

V is TRBV6-1 and J is TRBJ1-1; possible D gene TRBD1, 6 bases. Germline CDR1 MNHNS, CDR2 SASEGT. This CDR3 has 12 residues. Trimming left V 5 bases short and J 4 bases short, with 8 bases between. The CDR3 protein is CASSNRATEAFF. CDR3 in DNA: TGTGCCAGCAGTAACAGGGCCACTGAAGCTTTCTTT.

V gene TRBV27 combines with J gene TRBJ2-1; 10 bases fit TRBD2. The CDR3 sequence is 15 residues long. J was trimmed by 6 bases and V by 6 bases; bases with no gene match: 8. Germline loops: CDR1 MNHEY, CDR2 SMNVEV (reference sequence). CDR3 nucleotide sequence: TGTGCCAGCAGACTTTCCGGGACTAGCGTCAATGAGCAGTTCTTC. The encoded protein is CASRLSGTSVNEQFF.

This sequence joins TRBV27 and TRBJ1-5, with TRBD1 matching over 12 bases. The germline gives CDR1 MNHEY, CDR2 SMNVEV (reference sequence). The CDR3 is 17 amino acids. V was clipped by 5 bases and J by 7 bases; unmatched bases: 12. CDR3 amino acids: CASSPGQGALRSQPQHF. The CDR3 nucleotides read TGTGCCAGCAGTCCGGGACAGGGGGCTTTACGCTCCCAGCCCCAGCATTTT.